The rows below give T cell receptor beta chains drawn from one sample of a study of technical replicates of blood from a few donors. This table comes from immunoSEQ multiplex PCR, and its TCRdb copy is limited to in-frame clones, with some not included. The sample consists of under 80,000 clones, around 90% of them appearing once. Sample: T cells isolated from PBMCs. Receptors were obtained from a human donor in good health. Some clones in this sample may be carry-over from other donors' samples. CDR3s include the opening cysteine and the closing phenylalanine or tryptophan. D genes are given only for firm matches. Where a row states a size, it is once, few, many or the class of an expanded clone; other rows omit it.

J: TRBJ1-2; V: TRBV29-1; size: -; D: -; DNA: TGCAGCGTCCTTGTCGGACCGGGCGGGTACTATGGCTACACCTTC; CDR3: CSVLVGPGGYYGYTF
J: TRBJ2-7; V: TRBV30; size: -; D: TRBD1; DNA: TGTGCCTGGGGGACAGGGAGCAACTACGAGCAGTACTTC; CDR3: CAWGTGSNYEQYF
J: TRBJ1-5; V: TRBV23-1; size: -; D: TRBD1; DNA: TGCGCCAGCGCAGCAGGGACAGGGTTTTATAGCAATCAGCCCCAGCATTTT; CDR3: CASAAGTGFYSNQPQHF
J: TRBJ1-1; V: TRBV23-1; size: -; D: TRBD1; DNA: TGCGCCAGCAGTATTACAGGGGGCGTCACTGAAGCTTTCTTT; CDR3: CASSITGGVTEAFF
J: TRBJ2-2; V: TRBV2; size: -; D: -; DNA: TGTGCCACCCGGCGGGGAAGCAGCGACACCGGGGAGCTGTTTTTT; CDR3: CATRRGSSDTGELFF
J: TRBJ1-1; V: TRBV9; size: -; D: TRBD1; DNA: TGTGCCAGCAGCGTAGGTATAGGGGACAGGGAAGACACTGAAGCTTTCTTT; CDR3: CASSVGIGDREDTEAFF
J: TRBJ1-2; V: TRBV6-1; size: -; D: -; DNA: TGTGCCAGCAGTGAATGGAGGGAATTGGACTATGGCTACACCTTC; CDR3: CASSEWRELDYGYTF
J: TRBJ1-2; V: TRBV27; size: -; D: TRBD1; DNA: TGTGCCAGCAGTCCGAAGCCAACAGGGGCTATAGGTGGCTACACCTTC; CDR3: CASSPKPTGAIGGYTF
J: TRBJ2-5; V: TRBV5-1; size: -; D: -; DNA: TGCGCCAGCAGCCCACGAGGGGGTTCTACGGAGACCCAGTACTTC; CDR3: CASSPRGGSTETQYF
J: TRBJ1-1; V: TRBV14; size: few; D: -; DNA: TGTGCCAGCAGCCCAGGGTTCGTGTCGAACACTGAAGCTTTCTTT; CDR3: CASSPGFVSNTEAFF
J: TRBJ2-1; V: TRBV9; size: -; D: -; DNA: TGTGCCAGCAGCGTAGGGGTGCGGGGATCCTACAATGAGCAGTTCTTC; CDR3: CASSVGVRGSYNEQFF
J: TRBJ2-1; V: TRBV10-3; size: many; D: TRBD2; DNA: TGTGCCATCAGTGGGACTAGCGGCTACAATGAGCAGTTCTTC; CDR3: CAISGTSGYNEQFF
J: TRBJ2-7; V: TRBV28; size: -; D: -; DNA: TGTGCCAGCAGGCGGATTCGCGAGCAGTACTTC; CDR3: CASRRIREQYF
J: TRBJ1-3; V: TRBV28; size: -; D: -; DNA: TGTGCCAGCAGTTTATACGGCGGGCGAAACACCATATATTTT; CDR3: CASSLYGGRNTIYF
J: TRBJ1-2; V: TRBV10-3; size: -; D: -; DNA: TGTGCCATCAGTGATTCGTCAGGGCCCTATGGCTACACCTTC; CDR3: CAISDSSGPYGYTF
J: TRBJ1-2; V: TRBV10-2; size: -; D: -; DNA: TGCGCCAGCAGTGAGGGGCAGACTAACTATGGCTACACCTTC; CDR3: CASSEGQTNYGYTF
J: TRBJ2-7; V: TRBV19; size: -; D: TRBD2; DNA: TGTGCCAGTAGTACATCCCGGGAGGCGGTCGAGCAGTACTTC; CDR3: CASSTSREAVEQYF
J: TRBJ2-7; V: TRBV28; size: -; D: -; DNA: TGTGCCAGCTCCCTGGACTACAATCGCGACGGGCAGTACTTC; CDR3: CASSLDYNRDGQYF
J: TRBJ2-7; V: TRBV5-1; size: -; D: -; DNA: TGCGCCAGCAGCGTACAGGGCTACGAGCAGTACTTC; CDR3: CASSVQGYEQYF
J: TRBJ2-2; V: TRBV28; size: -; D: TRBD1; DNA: TGTGCCAGCAGTTTATGGACAGGGGGCGCCGGGGAGCTGTTTTTT; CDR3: CASSLWTGGAGELFF
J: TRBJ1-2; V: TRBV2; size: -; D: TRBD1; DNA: TGTGCCAGCAGGACAGGGCCGGCTGGCTACACCTTC; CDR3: CASRTGPAGYTF
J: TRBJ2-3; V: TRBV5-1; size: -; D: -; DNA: TGCGCCAGCAGGGAAGCAGGGAACACAGATACGCAGTATTTT; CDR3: CASREAGNTDTQYF
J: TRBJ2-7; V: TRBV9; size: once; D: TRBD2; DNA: TGTGCCAGCAGCGTAGGAATTAGCGGGGGTTACGAGCAGTACTTC; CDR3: CASSVGISGGYEQYF
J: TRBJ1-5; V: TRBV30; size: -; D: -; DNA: TGTGCCTGGAGTAAGGGGCTCAATCAGCCCCAGCATTTT; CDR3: CAWSKGLNQPQHF
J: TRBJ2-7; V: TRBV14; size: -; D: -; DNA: TGTGCCAGCAGCCAAGTGTGGGGCCACGAGCAGTACTTC; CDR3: CASSQVWGHEQYF
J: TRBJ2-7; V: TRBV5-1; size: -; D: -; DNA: TGCGCCAGCCGGGACACAGCCTACGAGCAGTACTTC; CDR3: CASRDTAYEQYF
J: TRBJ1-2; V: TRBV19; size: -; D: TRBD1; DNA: TGTGCCAGTAGGGACCGGGACAGTAACTATGGCTACACCTTC; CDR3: CASRDRDSNYGYTF
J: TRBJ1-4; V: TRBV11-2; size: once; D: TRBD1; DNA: TGTGCCAGCAGTTCAATGGGACAGGGACGCGAAAAACTGTTTTTT; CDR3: CASSSMGQGREKLFF
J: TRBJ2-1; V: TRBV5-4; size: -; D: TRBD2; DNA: TGTGCCAGCAGCTTGGGGTGGCGGGAGAGTAATGAGCAGTTCTTC; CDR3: CASSLGWRESNEQFF
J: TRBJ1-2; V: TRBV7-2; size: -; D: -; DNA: TGTGCCAGCAGTTCAGAGGACAGCTATGGCTACACCTTC; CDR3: CASSSEDSYGYTF
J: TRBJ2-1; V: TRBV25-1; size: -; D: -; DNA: TGTGCCAGCAGTGGAAGTTTGAGCGAGCAGTTCTTC; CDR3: CASSGSLSEQFF
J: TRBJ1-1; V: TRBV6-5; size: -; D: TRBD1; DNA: TGTGCCAGCAGTTACGAGACAGGGGTAAACACTGAAGCTTTCTTT; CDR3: CASSYETGVNTEAFF
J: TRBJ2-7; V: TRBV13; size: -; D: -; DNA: TGTGCCAGCAGCTTAGGAGGAGACAGTGAGAAGTACTTC; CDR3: CASSLGGDSEKYF
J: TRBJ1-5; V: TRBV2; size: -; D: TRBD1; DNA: TGTGCCAGCAGGGCAGGGGGAGATCAGCCCCAGCATTTT; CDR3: CASRAGGDQPQHF
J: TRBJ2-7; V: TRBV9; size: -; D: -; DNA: TGTGCCAGCAGCGACGGTATATCCTACGAGCAGTACTTC; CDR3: CASSDGISYEQYF
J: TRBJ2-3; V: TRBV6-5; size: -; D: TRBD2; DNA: TGTGCCAGCAGTTATAGCGGGAGCTCTACAGATACGCAGTATTTT; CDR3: CASSYSGSSTDTQYF
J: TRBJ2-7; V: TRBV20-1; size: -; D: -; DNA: TGCTCTGTACTCCTTTTGTACGAGCAGTACTTC; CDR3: CSVLLLYEQYF
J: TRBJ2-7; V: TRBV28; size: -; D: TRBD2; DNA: TGTGCCAGCAAAAACCCTAGCGGGAGTGGGAACTACGAGCAGTACTTC; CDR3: CASKNPSGSGNYEQYF
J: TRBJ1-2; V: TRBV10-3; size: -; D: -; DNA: TGTGCCATCAACGCGTATCCCGGGGGAAGGGACTATGGCTACACCTTC; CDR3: CAINAYPGGRDYGYTF
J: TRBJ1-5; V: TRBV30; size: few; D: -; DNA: TGTGCCTGGAGTGTACTCGGGCAGCCCCAGCATTTT; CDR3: CAWSVLGQPQHF
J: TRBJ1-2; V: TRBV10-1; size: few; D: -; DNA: TGCGCCAGCAGTCCGACAGAAACCTATGGCTACACCTTC; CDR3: CASSPTETYGYTF
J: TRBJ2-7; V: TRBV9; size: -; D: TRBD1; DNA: TGTGCCAGCAGCCCCGAAGGGACAGGGGGCAAACAGTTCTCCTACGAGCAGTACTTC; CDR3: CASSPEGTGGKQFSYEQYF
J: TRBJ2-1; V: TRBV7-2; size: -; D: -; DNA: TGTGCCAGCAGCTTAGTGGGTCCGGGAGATCCCTACAATGAGCAGTTCTTC; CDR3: CASSLVGPGDPYNEQFF
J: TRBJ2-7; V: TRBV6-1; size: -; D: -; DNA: TGTGCCAGCAGTGTTGGGGCCACAGTCTACGAGCAGTACTTC; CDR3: CASSVGATVYEQYF
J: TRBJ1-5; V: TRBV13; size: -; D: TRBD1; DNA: TGTGCCAGCAGCTTTGTCGGGACAGGGGGGAATCAGCCCCAGCATTTT; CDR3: CASSFVGTGGNQPQHF
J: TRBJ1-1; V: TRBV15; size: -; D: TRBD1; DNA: TGTGCCACCAGCAGAGAGGACAGGGACACTGAAGCTTTCTTT; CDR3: CATSREDRDTEAFF
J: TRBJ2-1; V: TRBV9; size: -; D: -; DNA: TGTGCCAGCAGCGTACAGGGCAATGAGCAGTTCTTC; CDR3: CASSVQGNEQFF
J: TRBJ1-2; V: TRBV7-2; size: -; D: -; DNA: TGTGCCAGCAGCGACCAGATCCCAGGGGCGAACTATGGCTACACCTTC; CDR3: CASSDQIPGANYGYTF
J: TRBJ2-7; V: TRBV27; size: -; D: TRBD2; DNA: TGTGCCAGCAGCCCAAGACTAGCGGGAGTGTTACGGGAGCAGTACTTC; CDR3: CASSPRLAGVLREQYF
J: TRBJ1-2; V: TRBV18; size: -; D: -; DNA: TGTGCCAGCTCATATTCCGGGGACTATGGCTACACCTTC; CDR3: CASSYSGDYGYTF
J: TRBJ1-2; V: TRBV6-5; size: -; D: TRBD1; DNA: TGTGCCAGCAGCGAGAAAGGGGGCAGGGACTACACCTTC; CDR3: CASSEKGGRDYTF
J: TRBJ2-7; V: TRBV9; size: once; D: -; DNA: TGTGCCAGCAGCGTAGGACTCCAATCCTACGAGCAGTACTTC; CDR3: CASSVGLQSYEQYF
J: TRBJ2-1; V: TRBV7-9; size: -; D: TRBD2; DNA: TGTGCCAGCAGCTTCGGGACTATCGTCTACAATGAGCAGTTCTTC; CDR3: CASSFGTIVYNEQFF
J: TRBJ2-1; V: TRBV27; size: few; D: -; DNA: TGTGCCAGCAGCATCATCCAATCCTATACGCAGTTCTTC; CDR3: CASSIIQSYTQFF
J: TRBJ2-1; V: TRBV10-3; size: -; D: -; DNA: TGTGCCATCAGTGTCCCAGGGGTCAATGAGCAGTTCTTC; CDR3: CAISVPGVNEQFF
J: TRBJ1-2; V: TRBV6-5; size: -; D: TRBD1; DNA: TGTGCCAGCAGTTACTTGGCAGGGGGCGACTATGGCTACACCTTC; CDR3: CASSYLAGGDYGYTF
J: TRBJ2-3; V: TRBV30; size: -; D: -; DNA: TGTGCCTGGAGAAGGACAACTACAGATACGCAGTATTTT; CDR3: CAWRRTTTDTQYF
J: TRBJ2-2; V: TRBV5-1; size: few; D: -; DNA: TGCGCCAGCAGCTTATGGGAGAGGAACACCGGGGAGCTGTTTTTT; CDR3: CASSLWERNTGELFF
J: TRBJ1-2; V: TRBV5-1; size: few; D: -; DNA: TGCGCCAGCACTAGCGCGTCGGATGGCTACACCTTC; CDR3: CASTSASDGYTF
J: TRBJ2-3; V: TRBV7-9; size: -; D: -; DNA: TGTGCCAGCAGCTTAAGAGGCCGGAGCACAGATACGCAGTATTTT; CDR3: CASSLRGRSTDTQYF